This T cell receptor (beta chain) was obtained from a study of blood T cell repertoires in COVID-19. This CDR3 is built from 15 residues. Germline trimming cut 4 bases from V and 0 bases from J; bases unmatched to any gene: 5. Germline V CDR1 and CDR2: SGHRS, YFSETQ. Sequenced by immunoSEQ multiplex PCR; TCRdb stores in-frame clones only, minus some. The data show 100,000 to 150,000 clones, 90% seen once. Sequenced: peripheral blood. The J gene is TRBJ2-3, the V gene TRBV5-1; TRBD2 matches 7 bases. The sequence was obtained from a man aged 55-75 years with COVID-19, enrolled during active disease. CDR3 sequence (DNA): TGCGCCAGCAGCCCTACTAGCGCAAGCACAGATACGCAGTATTTT. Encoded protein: CASSPTSASTDTQYF.